Listed here is a single T cell receptor beta chain. The data were obtained in a study of blood T cell repertoires in COVID-19. Study background: Sources were T cells, B-cell-depleted T cells, or PBMCs; the material itself was cDNA or gDNA.

Only in-frame clones appear in the TCRdb table, and some are missing; sequencing was by immunoSEQ multiplex PCR. Of about 130,000 clones listed, 75% to 85% are singletons. Per the germline V gene, CDR1 is LNHDA and CDR2 is SQIVND (reference sequence). The CDR3 runs to 14 residues. Trimming stripped 5 bases from V and 4 bases from J, with 14 bases between. This chain uses TRBV19 with TRBJ1-2, with D possibly matching TRBD1 (5 bases). Sequenced sample: peripheral blood. The sequence was obtained from a woman between 65 and 79 years old with COVID-19, enrolled during active disease. The CDR3 nucleotides read TGTGCCAGTAGTGCCGGGGGGGTGTCCTATGGCTACACCTTC. Its protein is CASSAGGVSYGYTF.